These T cell receptor beta chains were read from a single sample in a study of blood T cell repertoires in COVID-19. TCRdb's copy holds only in-frame clones and misses some; the assay was immunoSEQ multiplex PCR. The sample has some 260,000 clones, around 82% seen once. The sample consisted of peripheral blood. These receptors all come from a woman aged 80 or over with active or convalescent COVID-19. Both conserved end residues are part of each CDR3. Fields, in order: clone size, J gene, D gene, V gene, CDR3 protein, CDR3 DNA. A D gene is named only where the DNA matches it firmly. Some rows have no size entry. The others give once, few or many, or a class for an expanded clone.

- TRBJ1-1 - TRBV27 CASSRGPGRLNTEAFF TGTGCCAGCAGCCGGGGCCCTGGGAGGCTGAACACTGAAGCTTTCTTT
- TRBJ1-5 TRBD1 TRBV28 CASSGTGSQPQHF TGTGCCAGTTCAGGGACAGGGTCCCAGCCCCAGCATTTT
once TRBJ2-1 - TRBV12-3/TRBV12-4 CASSLSGEQFF TGTGCCAGCAGTTTGTCGGGAGAGCAGTTCTTC
- TRBJ2-3 - TRBV5-1 CASSLASASLADTQYF TGCGCCAGCAGCTTGGCTAGCGCGTCGTTGGCAGATACGCAGTATTTT
- TRBJ2-3 - TRBV7-6 CASSRVGDTQYF TGTGCCAGCAGCCGAGTCGGAGATACGCAGTATTTT
- TRBJ1-2 TRBD1 TRBV10-3 CAISTSGQLTAGYTF TGTGCCATCAGTACATCGGGACAGCTAACTGCTGGCTACACCTTC
few TRBJ1-4 TRBD1 TRBV5-1 CASSLGQGDNEKLFF TGCGCCAGCAGCTTGGGACAGGGGGATAATGAAAAACTGTTTTTT
- TRBJ1-5 - TRBV27 CASSSLHF TGTGCCAGCAGTTCACTCCATTTT
- TRBJ1-2 - TRBV12-3/TRBV12-4 CASSVPRGGYTF TGTGCCAGCAGTGTCCCGCGTGGTGGCTACACCTTC
- TRBJ1-2 TRBD1 TRBV5-4 CASNINRGKGYGYTF TGTGCCAGCAATATAAACAGGGGCAAGGGCTATGGCTACACCTTC
- TRBJ2-1 TRBD2 TRBV6-1 CASSEVRSSGGYNEQFF TGTGCCAGCAGTGAAGTAAGGTCTAGCGGGGGGTACAATGAGCAGTTCTTC
- TRBJ2-3 TRBD1 TRBV4-1 CASRGQNTDTQYF TGCGCCAGCCGGGGACAGAACACAGATACGCAGTATTTT
- TRBJ2-2 - TRBV18 CASSRYRDGGVTGELFF TGTGCCAGCTCACGGTACAGGGATGGCGGTGTCACCGGGGAGCTGTTTTTT
- TRBJ1-5 TRBD1 TRBV2 CASSDLVGTGVVQPQHF TGTGCCAGCAGTGATTTGGTAGGGACAGGGGTGGTTCAGCCCCAGCATTTT
- TRBJ1-5 TRBD1 TRBV19 CASSIWGTGDQPQHF TGTGCCAGTAGTATTTGGGGGACAGGGGATCAGCCCCAGCATTTT
- TRBJ2-6 - TRBV2 CASSGPGNSGANVLTF TGTGCCAGCAGTGGGCCAGGCAACTCTGGGGCCAACGTCCTGACTTTC
few TRBJ2-1 TRBD2 TRBV5-1 CASSLTSGSYNEQFF TGCGCCAGCAGCTTGACTAGCGGTTCCTACAATGAGCAGTTCTTC
- TRBJ1-4 TRBD1 TRBV5-6 CASSLFRGVNEKLFF TGTGCCAGCAGCTTATTCAGGGGGGTTAATGAAAAACTGTTTTTT
once TRBJ1-1 TRBD1 TRBV19 CASSIDRDRGPEAFF TGTGCCAGTAGTATAGATCGCGACAGGGGGCCTGAAGCTTTCTTT
- TRBJ1-3 - TRBV5-4 CASSLVAGTSSGNTIYF TGTGCCAGCAGCTTGGTGGCAGGGACTTCCTCTGGAAACACCATATATTTT
few TRBJ1-1 - TRBV10-3 CAIRVDSLWNTEAFF TGTGCCATCAGGGTGGACAGCTTATGGAACACTGAAGCTTTCTTT
- TRBJ2-1 TRBD2 TRBV5-1 CASSLGGTSGGAYNEQFF TGCGCCAGCAGCTTAGGTGGTACTAGCGGGGGAGCTTACAATGAGCAGTTCTTC
few TRBJ2-7 TRBD1 TRBV5-1 CASSLTYPGTGLYEQYF TGCGCCAGCAGCCTTACATATCCCGGGACAGGGCTGTACGAGCAGTACTTC
- TRBJ1-4 - TRBV25-1 CASNRAGADEKLFF TGTGCCAGCAACCGGGCGGGAGCGGATGAAAAACTGTTTTTT
- TRBJ2-3 TRBD2 TRBV5-1 CASSLGASGRSTDTQYF TGCGCCAGCAGCTTGGGGGCTAGCGGGCGGAGCACAGATACGCAGTATTTT
- TRBJ2-1 TRBD1 TRBV24-1 CATSDSDRDEQFF TGTGCCACCAGTGACTCCGACAGGGATGAGCAGTTCTTC
- TRBJ2-2 TRBD1 TRBV30 CAWEQGVIGELFF TGTGCCTGGGAACAGGGGGTAATCGGGGAGCTGTTTTTT
few TRBJ2-1 TRBD2 TRBV7-2 CASSLASSGYNEQFF TGTGCCAGCAGCTTAGCGTCTAGCGGGTACAATGAGCAGTTCTTC
- TRBJ1-3 - TRBV18 CASSPPGGAGNTIYF TGTGCCAGCTCACCACCGGGAGGGGCTGGAAACACCATATATTTT
- TRBJ1-3 TRBD1 TRBV5-6 CASSLYRTGTGNTIYF TGTGCCAGCAGCTTGTATAGGACAGGGACTGGAAACACCATATATTTT
- TRBJ1-2 - TRBV7-8 CASSLHRAPPHTF TGTGCCAGCAGCTTACACAGGGCTCCCCCCCACACCTTC
- TRBJ1-6 - TRBV2 CASSDLRENNSPLHF TGTGCCAGCAGTGACCTCCGGGAGAATAATTCACCCCTCCACTTT
- TRBJ2-3 TRBD2 TRBV5-6 CASSLSTSGGDTQYF TGTGCCAGCAGCTTGAGTACTAGCGGGGGAGATACGCAGTATTTT
few TRBJ2-4 TRBD2 TRBV5-4 CASSFGLAGENIQYF TGTGCCAGCAGCTTCGGACTAGCGGGGGAAAACATTCAGTACTTC
- TRBJ1-2 TRBD1 TRBV3-1/TRBV3-2 CASSQRDSASGDGYTF TGTGCCAGCAGCCAAAGGGACAGCGCCTCCGGGGATGGCTACACCTTC
few TRBJ1-6 TRBD1 TRBV27 CASTTRRGRTPLHF TGTGCCAGCACCACCCGCAGGGGGCGAACACCCCTCCACTTT
- TRBJ1-6 TRBD1 TRBV4-1 CASSQAGTENSPLHF TGCGCCAGCAGCCAAGCCGGGACAGAAAATTCACCCCTCCACTTT
- TRBJ2-7 TRBD1 TRBV30 CAWRSGRGSYEQYF TGTGCCTGGAGGTCGGGCAGGGGGTCCTACGAGCAGTACTTC
- TRBJ2-4 TRBD2 TRBV5-1 CASSTGRGGNIQYF TGCGCCAGCAGCACCGGCCGGGGGGGAAACATTCAGTACTTC
- TRBJ2-7 TRBD1 TRBV28 CASSFVTGGIHEQYF TGTGCCAGCAGTTTCGTGACAGGGGGAATCCACGAGCAGTACTTC
- TRBJ1-6 TRBD1 TRBV5-1 CASRIQGFDEPLHF TGCGCCAGCAGAATACAGGGGTTTGACGAACCCCTCCACTTT
- TRBJ1-2 - TRBV24-1 CATSDGAGYDGYTF TGTGCCACCAGTGATGGTGCAGGGTACGATGGCTACACCTTC
few TRBJ2-4 TRBD1 TRBV11-3 CASSNWTGENIQYF TGTGCCAGCAGCAACTGGACAGGGGAAAACATTCAGTACTTC
- TRBJ1-1 TRBD1 TRBV19 CASSTRQGNTEAFF TGTGCCAGTAGTACCCGACAGGGGAACACTGAAGCTTTCTTT
- TRBJ1-4 TRBD1 TRBV5-3 CARSFTRTGLIGEKLFF TGTGCCAGAAGCTTTACTCGGACAGGGCTTATTGGGGAAAAACTGTTTTTT
- TRBJ2-1 - TRBV28 CASSVGNYNEQFF TGTGCCAGCAGTGTCGGGAACTACAATGAGCAGTTCTTC
once TRBJ1-6 TRBD1 TRBV29-1 CSVSTGNNSPLHF TGCAGCGTTTCGACAGGGAATAATTCACCCCTCCACTTT
- TRBJ1-6 - TRBV5-4 CASSTWGQYNSPLHF TGTGCCAGCAGCACGTGGGGCCAATATAATTCACCCCTCCACTTT
- TRBJ1-4 - TRBV4-2 CASSQGRQAVQKLFF TGTGCCAGCAGCCAAGGTCGACAGGCCGTTCAAAAACTGTTTTTT
- TRBJ1-4 TRBD1 TRBV7-6 CASSWGQTEKLFF TGTGCCAGCAGCTGGGGACAGACAGAAAAACTGTTTTTT
- TRBJ2-7 TRBD1 TRBV23-1 CASSQPPPPGTGTSYEQYF TGCGCCAGCAGTCAACCTCCCCCCCCCGGGACAGGGACCTCCTACGAGCAGTACTTC
- TRBJ1-3 - TRBV19 CASSQGRSGNTIYF TGTGCCAGTTCCCAGGGTCGATCTGGAAACACCATATATTTT
many TRBJ1-1 - TRBV7-2 CASSSQGRTEAFF TGTGCCAGCAGCTCCCAAGGGAGAACTGAAGCTTTCTTT
- TRBJ2-3 - TRBV10-2 CASSERVLRTDTQYF TGCGCCAGCAGTGAGCGAGTCCTGCGCACAGATACGCAGTATTTT
- TRBJ2-1 TRBD2 TRBV28 CATRGRGSYNEQFF TGTGCCACCCGAGGGAGGGGATCCTACAATGAGCAGTTCTTC